This T cell receptor beta chain was sequenced during a study of blood T cell repertoires in COVID-19. For the study at large: Donors in the United States, Italy and Spain gave samples during acute or convalescent COVID-19. Sample material is recorded as cDNA or gDNA derived from T cells, B-cell-depleted T cells, or PBMCs.

Per the study methods: Estimation of nucleated cell counts was performed using reference gene primer amplification. Libraries were prepared by immunoSEQ multiplex PCR; TCRdb keeps only in-frame clonotypes and omits some of them. The V and J calls and clone size are taken from that table; D and trimming were inferred from the DNA. The sample shows fewer than 180,000 clones, about 86% of them seen only once. V gave up 7 bases and J gave up 5 bases, with 15 bases separating them. The CDR3 runs to 13 residues. Germline V gene data show CDR1 as MNHEY and CDR2 as SVGAGI. Sequencing used peripheral blood. The receptor comes from a man between 65 and 85 years old with acute or convalescent COVID-19. The V and J genes are TRBV6-5 and TRBJ2-7; D is possibly TRBD1 (5 bases). CDR3 nucleotide sequence: TGTGCCAGCACCCTACGCGCAGGGCACGAGCAGTACTTC. It specifies CASTLRAGHEQYF.